What follows are 21 T cell receptor beta chains derived from one specimen sequenced in a study of blood T cell repertoires in COVID-19. TCRdb's copy holds only in-frame clones and misses some; the assay was immunoSEQ multiplex PCR. This sample has roughly 230,000 clones, with around 88% found just once. What was sequenced was peripheral blood. The receptors shown here come from a middle-aged man with active or convalescent COVID-19.

This clone was observed once. The V and J genes are TRBV6-1 and TRBJ1-6, with 8 bases lining up with TRBD1. This CDR3 is built from 15 residues. CDR1 MNHNS and CDR2 SASEGT come from the germline V gene. V trimming: 1 base; J trimming: 10 bases; junction bases outside the gene matches: 6. The CDR3 loop is CASSEVPGGESPLHF. In nucleotides, the CDR3 is TGTGCCAGCAGTGAAGTGCCAGGGGGCGAATCACCCCTCCACTTT.

This clone was recorded only once. This chain joins TRBV5-5 and TRBJ2-7; tentative D call: TRBD1 (6 bases). This CDR3 has 15 residues. Germline V CDR1 and CDR2: SGHKS, YYEKEE (reference sequence). With 2 bases removed from V and 0 bases from J, the gap between germline ends came to 12 bases. This CDR3 is CASSLNGQSSYEQYF. The CDR3, as DNA: TGTGCCAGCAGCTTAAACGGACAGAGCTCCTACGAGCAGTACTTC.

V gene TRBV29-1 combines with J gene TRBJ2-1, with TRBD1 as a possible D gene (5 bases). The CDR3 consists of 14 residues. Germline V lookup: CDR1 SQVTM, CDR2 ANQGSEA. The V and J ends lost 3 bases and 0 bases respectively, with 9 bases between them. CDR3 DNA: TGCAGCGTTGATGGGGCTAGCTCCTACAATGAGCAGTTCTTC. This gives the protein CSVDGASSYNEQFF.

The V and J genes are TRBV5-8 and TRBJ1-2, with TRBD1 matching 7 bases. Germline V CDR1 and CDR2: SGHTS, YDEGEE. The ends lost 0 bases at V and 6 bases at J; junction bases unmatched: 2. This CDR3 spans 13 amino acids. CDR3 coding DNA: TGTGCCAGCAGCTTGGACAGGGGAGATGGCTACACCTTC. It is translated as CASSLDRGDGYTF.

This clone has a handful of counts. V and J are TRBV7-9 and TRBJ2-1; the match to TRBD2 covers 8 bases. Germline-derived CDR1 and CDR2 are SEHNR and FQNEAQ (reference sequence). CDR3 length: 18 residues. V lost 4 bases, J lost 5 bases, and 16 bases stayed unmatched. The CDR3: CASSSGGGSGTSHNEQFF. The CDR3, as DNA: TGTGCCAGCAGCTCCGGCGGCGGTAGCGGGACGTCCCACAATGAGCAGTTCTTC.

The V gene is TRBV2, the J gene TRBJ2-5, with 9 bases matching TRBD1. The CDR3 contains 14 residues. CDR1 SNHLY and CDR2 FYNNEI come from the germline V gene. Trimming removed 8 bases from V and 4 bases from J; junction bases left unmatched: 8. Here the CDR3 reads CASEDRGVPETQYF. The CDR3 nucleotides are TGTGCCAGCGAGGACAGGGGCGTACCAGAGACCCAGTACTTC.

The genes are TRBV7-2 and TRBJ1-1; D is possibly TRBD1 (6 bases). CDR1 and CDR2 from the germline V gene are SGHTA and FQGNSA. With 5 bases removed from V and 5 bases from J, the gap between germline ends came to 18 bases. This CDR3 spans 15 amino acids. CDR3 DNA sequence: TGTGCCAGCAGCACCCGACAGGTTGCGTTGACTGAAGCTTTCTTT. Translating gives CASSTRQVALTEAFF.

A few counts support this clone. The genes are TRBV4-1 and TRBJ1-2; D gene unclear. V lost 2 bases to trimming and J lost 0 bases, with 7 bases between them. Germline CDR1 reads MGHRA; CDR2 reads YSYEKL. This CDR3 spans 14 amino acids. The CDR3 bases are TGCGCCAGCAGCCAATACGTAGCTAACTATGGCTACACCTTC. It translates to CASSQYVANYGYTF.

The chain uses TRBV4-2 and TRBJ1-2, with 7 bases identical to TRBD1. The junction had 3 bases not matched to a gene; V was cut back by 0 bases and J by 5 bases. The CDR3 is 14 amino acids. The V gene's germline CDR1 is LGHNA and CDR2 YNFKEQ. The CDR3 is CASSQETGVYGYTF. The CDR3 DNA is TGTGCCAGCAGCCAAGAAACAGGGGTTTATGGCTACACCTTC.

The chain recombines TRBV11-2 with TRBJ1-1, with unresolved D. The CDR3 sequence is 17 residues long. The V gene's germline CDR1 is SGHAT and CDR2 FQNNGV. V was shortened by 0 bases and J by 3 bases, with 17 bases between the two germline ends. CDR3 sequence (DNA): TGTGCCAGCAGCTTAGATGCCTGGCAGTGGAGGGACACTGAAGCTTTCTTT. Translated: CASSLDAWQWRDTEAFF.

The chain couples TRBV2 to TRBJ2-7; weak D call: TRBD1 (6 bases). This CDR3 spans 16 amino acids. CDR1 and CDR2 from the germline V gene are SNHLY and FYNNEI. The V gene lost 0 bases and the J gene lost 5 bases, with 17 bases spanning the gap. The CDR3, as DNA: TGTGCCAGCAGTGAAGCGCTGGTAGGGGGAAATAACGAGCAGTACTTC. Translation: CASSEALVGGNNEQYF.

The rearrangement uses TRBV6-1 and TRBJ1-2, with TRBD1 matching 8 bases. Germline V gives CDR1 MNHNS, CDR2 SASEGT. This CDR3 is 14 amino acids long. V dropped 2 bases and J dropped 3; count of bases not matched to a gene: 2. CDR3 sequence (DNA): TGTGCCAGCAGTGAAACAGGGGGGGACTATGGCTACACCTTC. It specifies CASSETGGDYGYTF.

The chain has TRBV5-1 and TRBJ2-7, with 9 bases aligning to TRBD2. J was trimmed by 6 bases and V by 5 bases; bases with no gene match: 15. CDR1 is SGHRS and CDR2 is YFSETQ in the germline V gene. The CDR3 spans 16 residues. This chain's CDR3 is CASRNYGASGIFEQYF. In nucleotides, the CDR3 is TGCGCCAGCAGAAACTACGGGGCTAGCGGGATATTCGAGCAGTACTTC.

J is TRBJ2-1 and V is TRBV6-1; D might be TRBD2 (6 bases). Trimming removed 4 bases at V and 12 bases at J, with 28 bases between. CDR3 length: 17 residues. The V gene's germline CDR1 is MNHNS and CDR2 SASEGT. CDR3 sequence reads: CASSAEGGTPLGGGQFF. CDR3 bases: TGTGCCAGCAGTGCAGAAGGCGGGACTCCGCTTGGAGGCGGGCAGTTCTTC.

The chain has TRBV18 and TRBJ1-1, with a possible D match to TRBD1 (6 bases). V lost 4 bases to trimming and J lost 3 bases, with 30 bases between them. CDR3 size: 20 residues. The germline CDR1 and CDR2 sequences are KGHSH and LQKENI. The CDR3 loop is CASSQQGALLAGLGHTEAFF. The CDR3 DNA is TGTGCCAGCTCACAACAGGGAGCCCTGCTAGCTGGGCTGGGACACACTGAAGCTTTCTTT.

With regard to this clone: One end of the junction varies from germline; a read error may be responsible. The genes are TRBV18 and TRBJ2-7; TRBD1 might be the D (6 bases). This CDR3 region has 15 residues. CDR1 KGHSH and CDR2 LQKENI come from the germline V gene. CDR3 amino acids: CASSPGKDSSYERYF. The CDR3 bases are TGTGCCAGCTCACCAGGGAAGGACAGCTCCTACGAGCGGTACTTC.

This rearrangement joins TRBV3-1 (or the pseudogene TRBV3-2) to TRBJ1-2, with a possible D match to TRBD1 (6 bases). Trimming left V 4 bases short and J 4 bases short, with 13 bases between. Germline CDR1 is LGHDT and CDR2 is YNNKEL (reference sequence). CDR3 length: 14 residues. The CDR3 DNA sequence: TGTGCCAGCAGCCCCTACAGGGCTTTCTATGGCTACACCTTC. It yields the protein CASSPYRAFYGYTF.

This clone showed up just once. V gene TRBV7-8 combines with J gene TRBJ1-2; D is undetermined. There are 17 residues in the CDR3. Germline CDR1 is SGHVS and CDR2 is FQNEAQ. V lost 4 bases to trimming and J lost 0 bases, with 18 bases between them. The CDR3 loop is CASSSLQFSISNYGYTF. The DNA of the CDR3 is TGTGCCAGCAGCTCGCTCCAGTTTTCGATATCTAACTATGGCTACACCTTC.

The chain carries TRBV4-3 and TRBJ2-5; 11 bases agree with TRBD2. The CDR3 spans 15 residues. V was clipped by 1 base and J by 7 bases; unmatched bases: 5. Germline lookup yields CDR1 LGHNA and CDR2 YSLEER. CDR3 bases: TGCGCCAGCAGCCAAGGTGTAGCGGGGGGGCTGACCCAGTACTTC. Its protein is CASSQGVAGGLTQYF.

The chain employs TRBV6-5 and TRBJ1-1; no firm D call. CDR1 MNHEY and CDR2 SVGAGI come from the germline V gene. The CDR3 has 13 amino acids. Trimming took 8 bases from V and 1 from J, leaving 11 bases between them. CDR3 DNA sequence: TGTGCCAGCCTCTCCTCTACGAACACTGAAGCTTTCTTT. Its protein is CASLSSTNTEAFF.

The chain uses TRBV25-1 and TRBJ2-7; 8 positions match TRBD1. CDR1 and CDR2 (germline): MGHDK, SYGVNS. The CDR3 contains 13 residues. The J segment lost 4 bases and the V segment lost 9 bases, leaving 8 bases of the junction unmatched. DNA of the CDR3: TGTGCCAGTGCAAGGACAGGGTATTACGAGCAGTACTTC. It codes for CASARTGYYEQYF.